This T cell receptor (beta chain) is drawn from a study of T cells after posttransplantation cyclophosphamide. The germline CDR1 and CDR2 sequences are ENHRY and SYGVKD. The junction had 7 bases not matched to a gene; V was cut back by 7 bases and J by 2 bases. The CDR3 is 15 residues long. Sequencing used immunoSEQ multiplex PCR; TCRdb keeps in-frame clones, though not all of them. The sample has 30,000 to 40,000 clones, none seen only once; the top ten hold roughly 2.5%. This clone was seen at least ten times. The related graft donor's blood sample was taken on the day of bone marrow donation. The receptor comes from a man aged 45 to 65 in good health, CMV-negative, and a related stem cell transplant donor. Sequenced input: PBMCs. The chain employs TRBV10-3 and TRBJ2-3; 9 bases are shared with TRBD1. The CDR3 spells CAITLTGGVTDTQYF. The DNA of the CDR3 is TGTGCCATCACCCTGACAGGGGGTGTCACAGATACGCAGTATTTT.